Sequencing of this T cell receptor (beta chain) was carried out in a study of early T cells in non-severe SARS-CoV-2 infection. Study-level points and caveats: CD4 and private specificities were missed by VDJdb matching, which favored anti-spike CD8 responses.

J was trimmed by 2 bases and V by 2 bases; bases with no gene match: 6. CDR1 is MNHNS and CDR2 is SASEGT in the germline V gene. This CDR3 is 16 amino acids long. MiXCR was run by TCRdb on the 5' RACE reads, yielding one entry per CDR3 protein. The data contain fewer than 40,000 distinct CDR3 sequences, approximately 6.2% of them singletons. There are a few counts of this clonotype. Its antigen is unidentified. The chain has TRBV6-1 and TRBJ2-1; 7 bases align to TRBD2. The sequence derives from an adult who was a healthcare worker with PCR-confirmed SARS-CoV-2 infection or an uninfected control (not recorded which). Sequencing was done on a sample of whole blood. In DNA, the CDR3 is TGTGCCAGCAGTGAAATAGTGGCGGGAGCCTACAATGAGCAGTTCTTC. As protein: CASSEIVAGAYNEQFF.